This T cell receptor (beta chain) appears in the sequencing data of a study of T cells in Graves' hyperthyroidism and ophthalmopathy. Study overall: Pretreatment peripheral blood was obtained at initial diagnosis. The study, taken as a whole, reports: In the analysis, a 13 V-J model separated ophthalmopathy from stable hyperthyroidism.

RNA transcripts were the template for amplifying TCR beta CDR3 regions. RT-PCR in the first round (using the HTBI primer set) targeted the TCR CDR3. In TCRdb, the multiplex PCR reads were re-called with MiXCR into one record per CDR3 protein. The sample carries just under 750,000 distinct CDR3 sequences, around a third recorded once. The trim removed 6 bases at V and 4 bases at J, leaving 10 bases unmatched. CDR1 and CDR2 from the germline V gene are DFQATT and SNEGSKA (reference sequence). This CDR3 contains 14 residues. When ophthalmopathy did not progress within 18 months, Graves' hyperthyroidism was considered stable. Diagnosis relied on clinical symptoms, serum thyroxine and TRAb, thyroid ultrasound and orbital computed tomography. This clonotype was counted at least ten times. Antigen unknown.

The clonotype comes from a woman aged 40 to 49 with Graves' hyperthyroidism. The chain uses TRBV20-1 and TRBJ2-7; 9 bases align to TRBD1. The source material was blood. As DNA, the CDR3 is TGCAGTGCAACCCTCGGGACAGGGAATTACGAGCAGTACTTC. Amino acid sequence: CSATLGTGNYEQYF.